Following are 11 T cell receptor beta chains from one sample sequenced in a study of CD8 T cells in Susac syndrome. cDNA came from 0.5 to 1 ug RNA primed by random hexamers. TCRdb re-called the immunoSEQ multiplex PCR reads through MiXCR, storing one row per CDR3 protein. The repertoire holds 170,000 or so distinct CDR3 sequences, about 96% seen once, with about 0.13% in the top ten. Sequenced: CD4+ T cells from PBMCs. Source of these receptors: a human donor with Susac syndrome.

This rearrangement joins TRBV29-1 to TRBJ1-2; 7 bases fit TRBD1. The CDR3 is 11 residues long. Germline V gene data show CDR1 as SQVTM and CDR2 as ANQGSEA. J gave up 4 bases and V 7 bases, and 3 bases lay outside the gene matches. Here the CDR3 DNA reads TGCAGCGGAGGGGACAGCTATGGCTACACCTTC. Protein: CSGGDSYGYTF.

The chain links TRBV20-1 to TRBJ2-5, with D hard to call. Germline CDR1 is DFQATT and CDR2 is SNEGSKA (reference sequence). The CDR3 runs to 12 residues. The V end lost 3 bases, the J end lost 5 bases, and 10 bases lay between the germline ends. CDR3 coding DNA: TGCAGTGCTAGCAGATCTGCGGAGACCCAGTACTTC. It translates to CSASRSAETQYF.

In its sample, this clonotype was seen a few times. The V and J genes are TRBV28 and TRBJ1-5; D is unresolved. V dropped 8 bases and J dropped 2 bases, with 10 bases sitting between them. Germline CDR1 is MDHEN and CDR2 is SYDVKM. The CDR3 is 13 amino acids. The CDR3 spells CASSPGGNQPQHF. The CDR3 DNA follows: TGTGCCAGCTCACCTGGTGGCAATCAGCCCCAGCATTTT.

The J gene is TRBJ2-7, the V gene TRBV5-1, with D unresolved. Germline CDR1 reads SGHRS; CDR2 reads YFSETQ. With 0 bases removed from V and 9 bases from J, the gap between germline ends came to 16 bases. The CDR3 covers 14 residues. CDR3 bases: TGCGCCAGCAGCTTGGAGAGACTCGCCGGTGGGCAGTACTTC. It yields the protein CASSLERLAGGQYF.

This chain uses TRBV28 with TRBJ1-1; D uncertain. Trimming removed 5 bases from V and 5 bases from J, with 6 bases in between. Germline-derived CDR1 and CDR2 are MDHEN and SYDVKM. This CDR3 contains 11 residues. Here the CDR3 reads CASSRTTEAFF. CDR3 nucleotide sequence: TGTGCCAGCAGTCGAACGACTGAAGCTTTCTTT.

In its sample, this clonotype was seen once. The junction departs from germline at one end; a sequencing error may be responsible. This chain links TRBV30 with TRBJ2-7, with 9 bases lining up with TRBD1. Looked up from germline, CDR1 is GTSNPN and CDR2 is SVGIG (reference sequence). The CDR3 loop spans 13 amino acids. The CDR3 protein is CAWSAETEGQGGF. CDR3 in DNA: TGTGCCTGGAGTGCAGAAACGGAGGGACAGGGTGGCTTC.

This chain uses TRBV14 with TRBJ2-5; 8 bases are shared with TRBD1. The CDR3 contains 19 residues. Trimming cost V 1 base and J 5 bases; bases outside gene matches: 18. Germline-derived CDR1 and CDR2 are SGHDN and FVKESK. The CDR3 loop is CASSQGFTLLAGGAETQYF. CDR3 DNA sequence: TGTGCCAGCAGCCAAGGATTTACGCTTTTGGCAGGGGGCGCGGAGACCCAGTACTTC. Supplemented by reference TRBV14 and TRBJ2-5, the full variable domain reads EAGVTQFPSHSVIEKGQTVTLRCDPISGHDNLYWYRRVMGKEIKFLLHFVKESKQDESGMPNNRFLAERTGGTYSTLKVQPAELEDSGVYFCASSQGFTLLAGGAETQYFGPGTRLLVL.

This clonotype was observed once. The chain couples TRBV3-1 to TRBJ1-1; D perhaps matches TRBD1 (5 bases). V was pared by 5 bases and J by 11 bases, with 18 bases between. The CDR3 has 13 amino acids. CDR1 LGHDT and CDR2 YNNKEL come from the germline V gene (reference sequence). In DNA, the CDR3 is TGTGCCAGCAGCTCACTCCGGGGCCTCGAGGCTTTCTTT. The encoded protein is CASSSLRGLEAFF.

The chain is built from TRBV4-3 and TRBJ1-2, with 7 bases identical to TRBD1. With 2 bases clipped from V and 2 bases from J, the junction kept 2 bases outside the gene matches. The germline CDR1 and CDR2 sequences are LGHNA and YSLEER. The CDR3 is 14 amino acids. CDR3 coding DNA: TGCGCCAGCAGCCAAAGCAGGGGGAACTATGGCTACACCTTC. Translation gives CASSQSRGNYGYTF.

The chain employs TRBV14 and TRBJ2-1, with D possibly matching TRBD1 (5 bases). Deletions cut 8 bases from V and 6 bases from J, with 17 bases between. Germline values: CDR1 SGHDN, CDR2 FVKESK. The CDR3 contains 14 residues. Here the CDR3 DNA reads TGTGCCAGCTCAAAGCCCGGAAGGGGCAATGAGCAGTTCTTC. Its protein product is CASSKPGRGNEQFF.

This rearrangement joins TRBV2 to TRBJ2-3; possible D gene TRBD2, 5 bases. Looked up from germline, CDR1 is SNHLY and CDR2 is FYNNEI. The CDR3 totals 12 residues. V was cut by 6 bases and J by 6 bases, with 10 bases left in between. Here the CDR3 DNA reads TGTGCCAGCAGCATGACGGGGGATACGCAGTATTTT. This gives the protein CASSMTGDTQYF.